This is a list of T cell receptor beta chains from one sample in a study of Ad26.COV2.S vaccination and SARS-CoV-2 variants. Some clones are missing from TCRdb's copy, which holds only in-frame ones; the method was immunoSEQ multiplex PCR. The sample holds about 320,000 clones; around four fifths are singletons and the top ten take 2% to 2.5%. The specimen comprised peripheral blood, sampled in a trial of Ad26.COV2.S vaccine versus placebo. These receptors were taken from a person between 18 and 65 years old who received the Ad26.COV2.S COVID-19 vaccine or a placebo. The CDR3 runs from the conserved cysteine through the conserved F or W. A D gene is named only where the DNA matches it firmly. Some rows mark clone size as missing; the rest say once, few, many or name a class of expanded clone.

NA,TRBV27,TRBJ2-5,NA,CASSLNAPETQYF,TGTGCCAGCAGTTTAAATGCTCCGGAGACCCAGTACTTC
NA,TRBV4-2,TRBJ2-2,NA,CASSQEVTGELFF,TGTGCCAGCAGCCAAGAGGTAACCGGGGAGCTGTTTTTT
NA,TRBV9,TRBJ2-7,NA,CASSARTGADYEQYF,TGTGCCAGCAGCGCCCGGACCGGGGCAGACTACGAGCAGTACTTC
TRBD1,TRBV28,TRBJ1-2,few,CASSDNTGGVNYGYTF,TGTGCCAGCAGCGACAACACAGGGGGCGTGAACTATGGCTACACCTTC
NA,TRBV5-1,TRBJ2-1,NA,CASTPNVAGTYNEQFF,TGCGCCAGCACCCCAAACGTCGCGGGGACCTACAATGAGCAGTTCTTC
TRBD1,TRBV29-1,TRBJ1-1,NA,CSVRGRGRGNTEAFF,TGCAGCGTCAGGGGGAGGGGGCGAGGGAACACTGAAGCTTTCTTT
NA,TRBV6-1,TRBJ2-6,many,CASSEGGGANVLTF,TGTGCCAGCAGTGAAGGGGGTGGGGCCAACGTCCTGACTTTC
TRBD2,TRBV4-2,TRBJ2-7,NA,CASSLGIDSGGPSYEQYF,TGTGCCAGCAGCCTAGGGATTGATAGCGGGGGGCCTTCTTACGAGCAGTACTTC
NA,TRBV7-2,TRBJ1-6,NA,CASSFSSSVAARSPLHF,TGTGCCAGCAGCTTTTCCTCCAGTGTGGCAGCGCGGTCACCCCTCCACTTT
NA,TRBV28,TRBJ1-5,NA,CASSLPGAAFQPQHF,TGTGCCAGCAGTTTACCAGGGGCTGCGTTTCAGCCCCAGCATTTT
NA,TRBV29-1,TRBJ2-6,NA,CSVAATGANVLTF,TGCAGCGTTGCCGCCACCGGGGCCAACGTCCTGACTTTC
NA,TRBV29-1,TRBJ1-1,NA,CSVQAGTNTEAFF,TGCAGCGTTCAAGCAGGGACGAACACTGAAGCTTTCTTT
TRBD1,TRBV13,TRBJ2-7,NA,CASSPPRGQGSYEQYF,TGTGCCAGCAGCCCCCCGAGGGGACAGGGTTCCTACGAGCAGTACTTC
NA,TRBV6-1,TRBJ1-1,NA,CASSEGGVTGAFF,TGTGCCAGCAGTGAAGGGGGGGTGACTGGAGCTTTCTTT
NA,TRBV9,TRBJ2-5,NA,CASSPRGDWPGATQETQYF,TGTGCCAGCAGCCCCAGGGGAGATTGGCCAGGGGCTACCCAAGAGACCCAGTACTTC
NA,TRBV18,TRBJ2-2,few,CASSPRSAATNTGELFF,TGTGCCAGCTCACCACGGTCGGCGGCAACGAACACCGGGGAGCTGTTTTTT
TRBD1,TRBV5-8,TRBJ1-5,NA,CASSPRTGNQPQHF,TGTGCCAGCAGCCCCCGGACAGGGAATCAGCCCCAGCATTTT
NA,TRBV5-6,TRBJ2-5,once,CASSLNFGVGETQYF,TGTGCCAGCAGCTTGAATTTCGGGGTAGGGGAGACCCAGTACTTC
TRBD1,TRBV18,TRBJ1-3,NA,CASSPTGNRSGNTIYF,TGTGCCAGCTCACCGACAGGGAATCGCTCTGGAAACACCATATATTTT
NA,TRBV19,TRBJ1-1,NA,CASSIVTGQAFF,TGTGCCAGTAGTATTGTGACGGGACAAGCTTTCTTT
NA,TRBV6-1,TRBJ2-7,NA,CASSEFEQYF,TGTGCCAGCAGTGAGTTCGAGCAGTACTTC
NA,TRBV7-9,TRBJ2-6,NA,CASSPLATGANVLTF,TGTGCCAGCAGCCCCCTCGCGACGGGGGCCAACGTCCTGACTTTC
NA,TRBV7-2,TRBJ1-1,few,CASKKGPRYTEAFF,TGTGCCAGTAAAAAAGGCCCCCGGTACACTGAAGCTTTCTTT
TRBD2,TRBV28,TRBJ2-7,once,CASSPEPIFGGGLSRTYEQYF,TGTGCCAGCAGTCCCGAGCCTATCTTCGGGGGGGGCTTATCGCGGACCTACGAGCAGTACTTC
NA,TRBV5-6,TRBJ1-6,once,CASSLRVSPLHF,TGTGCCAGCAGCTTGCGGGTTTCACCCCTCCACTTT
TRBD2,TRBV28,TRBJ2-3,NA,CASTVVTFPSRAGGVTDTQYF,TGTGCCAGCACAGTGGTCACTTTTCCTTCACGAGCGGGGGGCGTCACAGATACGCAGTATTTT
NA,TRBV28,TRBJ1-1,few,CASSFSPSAAEAFF,TGTGCCAGCAGTTTCTCCCCTTCTGCCGCTGAAGCTTTCTTT
NA,TRBV6-1,TRBJ1-5,NA,CASSEMMSDQPQHF,TGTGCCAGCAGTGAAATGATGAGCGATCAGCCCCAGCATTTT
NA,TRBV28,TRBJ2-5,NA,CASSLFGAATQETQYF,TGTGCCAGCAGTTTATTTGGGGCAGCAACTCAAGAGACCCAGTACTTC
NA,TRBV10-1,TRBJ2-3,NA,CASSAGKDTQYF,TGCGCCAGCAGTGCAGGGAAAGATACGCAGTATTTT
TRBD2,TRBV28,TRBJ2-7,NA,CASSRGGDAYEQYF,TGTGCCAGCAGTCGCGGGGGGGATGCCTACGAGCAGTACTTC
TRBD1,TRBV18,TRBJ2-7,NA,CASSPRQGPYEQYF,TGTGCCAGCTCACCTCGACAGGGGCCCTACGAGCAGTACTTC
TRBD2,TRBV7-2,TRBJ2-5,NA,CASSLVGGLRGGARETQYF,TGTGCCAGCAGCTTAGTGGGAGGTCTTCGCGGGGGGGCCAGGGAGACCCAGTACTTC
NA,TRBV7-8,TRBJ1-2,once,CASSLIPGSGYGYTF,TGTGCCAGCAGCTTAATCCCAGGGAGTGGCTATGGCTACACCTTC
TRBD1,TRBV5-1,TRBJ2-3,NA,CASSLEGAGDLNTDTQYF,TGCGCCAGCAGCTTGGAGGGGGCTGGAGATTTGAACACAGATACGCAGTATTTT
TRBD2,TRBV11-2,TRBJ2-1,NA,CASSSRLAGGRDEQFF,TGTGCCAGCAGCTCTCGGCTAGCGGGGGGGCGGGATGAGCAGTTCTTC
TRBD2,TRBV4-1,TRBJ2-5,few,CASSQLGLAGTETQYF,TGCGCCAGCAGCCAACTAGGACTAGCGGGGACGGAGACCCAGTACTTC
NA,TRBV28,TRBJ1-2,NA,CASSQTGYGYGYTF,TGTGCCAGCAGTCAAACAGGGTACGGCTATGGCTACACCTTC
TRBD1,TRBV7-9,TRBJ1-1,NA,CASSQGGTEAFF,TGTGCCAGCAGCCAGGGGGGGACTGAAGCTTTCTTT
NA,TRBV10-2,TRBJ2-3,NA,CASSDWRRTTDTQYF,TGCGCCAGCAGTGATTGGCGCAGGACAACAGATACGCAGTATTTT
TRBD1,TRBV5-1,TRBJ2-3,NA,CASSFRDRVSVVTDTQYF,TGCGCCAGCAGCTTCCGGGACAGGGTATCAGTCGTTACAGATACGCAGTATTTT
NA,TRBV11-2,TRBJ1-6,few,CASSLGGPGAPLHF,TGTGCCAGCAGCTTGGGGGGTCCCGGGGCACCCCTCCACTTT
NA,TRBV3-1/TRBV3-2,TRBJ2-7,NA,CASSSYRENEQYF,TGTGCCAGCAGCTCCTACAGGGAAAACGAGCAGTACTTC
NA,TRBV2,TRBJ1-5,NA,CASSDWGTNQPQHF,TGTGCCAGCAGTGACTGGGGCACAAATCAGCCCCAGCATTTT
NA,TRBV10-3,TRBJ2-5,NA,CAISPRGSQETQYF,TGTGCCATCAGTCCCAGGGGTTCGCAAGAGACCCAGTACTTC
NA,TRBV29-1,TRBJ1-1,few,CSVTGIGAEAFF,TGCAGCGTCACAGGGATTGGAGCTGAAGCTTTCTTT
TRBD1,TRBV5-1,TRBJ1-2,NA,CASSSGTGAHGYTF,TGCGCCAGCAGCTCCGGGACAGGGGCTCATGGCTACACCTTC
NA,TRBV6-5,TRBJ1-1,NA,CASSYSNFGTDTEAFF,TGTGCCAGCAGTTACTCGAATTTCGGAACAGACACTGAAGCTTTCTTT
TRBD1,TRBV19,TRBJ1-1,NA,CASTTPGTGGTEAFF,TGTGCCAGTACCACACCGGGGACAGGGGGCACTGAAGCTTTCTTT
NA,TRBV27,TRBJ1-6,NA,CASSLRTVPPHNSPLHF,TGTGCCAGCAGTTTACGGACAGTGCCCCCTCATAATTCACCCCTCCACTTT
NA,TRBV27,TRBJ2-3,NA,CASRVYSPPRGRTDTQYF,TGTGCCAGCAGAGTTTACTCCCCCCCTCGGGGGCGTACAGATACGCAGTATTTT
NA,TRBV19,TRBJ2-7,NA,CASSIERGYEQYF,TGTGCCAGTAGTATAGAGCGGGGCTACGAGCAGTACTTC
NA,TRBV10-3,TRBJ2-2,NA,CAISEGLDTGELFF,TGTGCCATCAGTGAAGGGCTAGACACCGGGGAGCTGTTTTTT
NA,TRBV20-1,TRBJ1-1,NA,CSATRRTEAFF,TGCAGTGCCACCCGTCGCACTGAAGCTTTCTTT
TRBD2,TRBV9,TRBJ2-5,few,CASSGGTSSQTQYF,TGTGCCAGCAGCGGCGGGACTAGTTCACAGACCCAGTACTTC
TRBD1,TRBV2,TRBJ1-5,NA,CASSRTGTNQPQHF,TGTGCCAGCAGTCGGACAGGGACGAATCAGCCCCAGCATTTT
NA,TRBV5-4,TRBJ2-1,few,CASSTRFRNEQFF,TGTGCCAGCAGCACCCGATTTCGGAACGAGCAGTTCTTC
TRBD1,TRBV7-9,TRBJ2-7,NA,CASSLIGQGGGYEQYF,TGTGCCAGCAGCTTAATTGGACAGGGTGGTGGCTACGAGCAGTACTTC